What follows describes a single T cell receptor beta chain. Its target is unknown. Germline is not matched at one junction end, which may reflect a read error. This CDR3 is 11 amino acids long. The germline CDR1 and CDR2 sequences are MNHEY and SVGEGT. Sample time point: newly diagnosed GD, antithyroid drugs for less than 3 months. PBMC RNA served as the TCR library source. Peripheral blood, approximately 9 milliliters per patient, was collected in EDTA tubes. Combining iRepertoire HTBI primers with Arm-PCR of CDR3 regions, the authors built TCR beta libraries. TCRdb reprocessed the multiplex PCR reads with MiXCR, giving one entry per CDR3 protein. The table shows 550,000 or so distinct CDR3 sequences, with more than 10% occurring only once. The data were obtained in a study of regulatory T cells in long-lasting Graves disease. Study-level information: The antithyroid drugs taken by newly diagnosed Graves' patients had been used for under 3 months. Whole-study findings and limits: Persistent Graves' patients possessed reduced TCR diversity relative to recently diagnosed ones. With persistent disease, TRBV28, TRBJ1-2 and TRBJ2-5 were the favored segments.

This sample also belongs to another study, concerning T cells in Graves' hyperthyroidism and ophthalmopathy.

The chain carries TRBV6-2 or TRBV6-3 and TRBJ2-1; no clear D gene. The sample here was peripheral blood mononuclear cells (PBMCs), taken at new diagnosis, from a patient treated with antithyroid drugs. This clonotype was obtained from a woman aged 25 to 45 with Graves disease. CDR3 sequence (DNA): TGTGCCAGCAGAGAAATCAATGAGCAGCTCTTC. Protein: CASREINEQLF.